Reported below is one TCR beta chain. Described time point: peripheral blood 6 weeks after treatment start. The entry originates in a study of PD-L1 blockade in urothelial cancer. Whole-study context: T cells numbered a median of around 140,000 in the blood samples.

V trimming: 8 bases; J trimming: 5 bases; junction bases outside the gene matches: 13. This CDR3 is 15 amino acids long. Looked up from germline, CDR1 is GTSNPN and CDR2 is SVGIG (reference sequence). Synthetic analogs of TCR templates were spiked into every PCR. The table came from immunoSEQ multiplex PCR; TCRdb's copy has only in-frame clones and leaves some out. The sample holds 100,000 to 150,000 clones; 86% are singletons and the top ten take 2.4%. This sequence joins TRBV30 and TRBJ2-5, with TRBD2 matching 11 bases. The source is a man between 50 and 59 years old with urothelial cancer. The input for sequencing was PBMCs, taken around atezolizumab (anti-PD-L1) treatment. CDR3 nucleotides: TGTGCCGGGCAACCGGGACTAGCGGCCCGGGAGACCCAGTACTTC. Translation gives CAGQPGLAARETQYF.